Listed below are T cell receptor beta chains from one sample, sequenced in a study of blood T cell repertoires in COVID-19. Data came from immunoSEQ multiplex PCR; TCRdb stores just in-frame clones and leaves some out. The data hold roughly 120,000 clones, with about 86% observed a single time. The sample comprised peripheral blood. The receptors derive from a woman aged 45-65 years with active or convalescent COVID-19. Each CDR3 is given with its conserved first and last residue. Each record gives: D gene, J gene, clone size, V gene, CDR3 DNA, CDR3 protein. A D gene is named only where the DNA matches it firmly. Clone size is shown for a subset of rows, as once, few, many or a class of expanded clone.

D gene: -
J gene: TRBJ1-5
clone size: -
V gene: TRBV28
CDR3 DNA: TGTGCCAGCAGTTCTCGACTCCTGCCAGGGGTGAGAGGCAATCAGCCCCAGCATTTT
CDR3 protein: CASSSRLLPGVRGNQPQHF

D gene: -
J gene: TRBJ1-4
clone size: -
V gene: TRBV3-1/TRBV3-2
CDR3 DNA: TGTGCCAGCAGCCTACGTACTTCTAATGAAAAACTGTTTTTT
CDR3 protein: CASSLRTSNEKLFF

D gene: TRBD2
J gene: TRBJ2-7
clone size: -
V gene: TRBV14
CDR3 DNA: TGTGCCAGCGGGGCGCTAGCGGGAGTGTTGTTTACGTACGAGCAGTACTTC
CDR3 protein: CASGALAGVLFTYEQYF

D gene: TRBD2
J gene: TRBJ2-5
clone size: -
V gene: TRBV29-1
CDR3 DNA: TGCAGCGTTCCCGCGGGTAGCGGGAGAGAGACCCAGTACTTC
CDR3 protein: CSVPAGSGRETQYF

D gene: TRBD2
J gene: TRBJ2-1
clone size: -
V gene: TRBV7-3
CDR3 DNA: TGTGCCAGCAGCTTAGGGCTAGCGGAAGATTACAATGAGCAGTTCTTC
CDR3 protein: CASSLGLAEDYNEQFF

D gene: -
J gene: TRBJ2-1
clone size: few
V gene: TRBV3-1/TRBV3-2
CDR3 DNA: TGTGCCAGCACCACAAGTAACAATGAGCAGTTCTTC
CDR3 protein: CASTTSNNEQFF

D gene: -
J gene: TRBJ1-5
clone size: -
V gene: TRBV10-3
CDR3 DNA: TGTGCCATCAGTGCCGAGCCGATCAATCAGCCCCAGCATTTT
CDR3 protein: CAISAEPINQPQHF

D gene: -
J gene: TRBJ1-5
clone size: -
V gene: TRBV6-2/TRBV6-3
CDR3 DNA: TGTGCCAGCAGTTCCCCGGGGAGCAATCAGCCCCAGCATTTT
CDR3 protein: CASSSPGSNQPQHF

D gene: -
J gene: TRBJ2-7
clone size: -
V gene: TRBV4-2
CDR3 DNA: TGTGCCAGCAGCCCCTCGGGCTCCTACGAGCAGTACTTC
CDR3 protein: CASSPSGSYEQYF

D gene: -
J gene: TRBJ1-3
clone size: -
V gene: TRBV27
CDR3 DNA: TGTGCCAGCAGTTTAAGGGGGAACTCTGGAAACACCATATATTTT
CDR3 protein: CASSLRGNSGNTIYF

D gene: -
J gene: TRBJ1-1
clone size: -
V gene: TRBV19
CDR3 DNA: TGTGCCAGTAGTATGGGCAGGGCTGAAGCTTTCTTT
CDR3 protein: CASSMGRAEAFF

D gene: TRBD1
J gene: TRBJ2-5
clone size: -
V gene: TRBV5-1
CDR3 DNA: TGCGCCAGCAGCGCCCCGGGACAGGGGAGAGAGACCCAGTACTTC
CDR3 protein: CASSAPGQGRETQYF

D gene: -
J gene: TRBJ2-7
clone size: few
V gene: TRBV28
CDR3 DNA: TGTGCCAGCAGTTCCCCAGGGGTCGACGAGCAGTACTTC
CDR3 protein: CASSSPGVDEQYF

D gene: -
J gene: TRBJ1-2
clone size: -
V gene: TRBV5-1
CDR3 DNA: TGCGCCAGTTATGGTACAGGGTTTGGCTACACCTTC
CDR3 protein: CASYGTGFGYTF

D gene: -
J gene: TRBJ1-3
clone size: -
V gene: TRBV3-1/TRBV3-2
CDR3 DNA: TGTGCCAGCAGCCAAACAGCCTCTGGAAACACCATATATTTT
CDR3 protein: CASSQTASGNTIYF

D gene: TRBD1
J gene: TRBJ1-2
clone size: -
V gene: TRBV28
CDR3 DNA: TGTGCCAGCAGTTCGACAGGGTTTGGCTATGGCTACACCTTC
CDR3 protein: CASSSTGFGYGYTF

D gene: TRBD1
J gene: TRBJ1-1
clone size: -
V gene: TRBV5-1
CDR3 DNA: TGCGCCAGCAGCTTGGCGACAGGGGGGAACACTGAAGCTTTCTTT
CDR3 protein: CASSLATGGNTEAFF

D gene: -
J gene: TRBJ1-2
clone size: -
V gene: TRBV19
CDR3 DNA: TGTGCCAGTAGTCCCTGGGCAGTTGGGGCCTATGGCTACACCTTC
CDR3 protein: CASSPWAVGAYGYTF

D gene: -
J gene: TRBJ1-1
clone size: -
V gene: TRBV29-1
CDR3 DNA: TGCAGCGTTGTTCAGGGGAACACTGAAGCTTTCTTT
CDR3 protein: CSVVQGNTEAFF

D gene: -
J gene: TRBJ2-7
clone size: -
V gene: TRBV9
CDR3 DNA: TGTGCCAGCAGCGGGACAGAGTACGAGCAGTACTTC
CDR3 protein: CASSGTEYEQYF

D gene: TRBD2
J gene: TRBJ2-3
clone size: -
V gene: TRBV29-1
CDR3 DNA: TGCAGCGTCTCCCCTTTAGGGCTAGCGGGGAGGGTGGCAGATACGCAGTATTTT
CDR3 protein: CSVSPLGLAGRVADTQYF

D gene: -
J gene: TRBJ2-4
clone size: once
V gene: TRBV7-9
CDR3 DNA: TGTGCCAGCAGCCCAGCGGATGAGTACTTC
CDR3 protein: CASSPADEYF

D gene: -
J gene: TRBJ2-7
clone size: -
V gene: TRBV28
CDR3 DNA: TGTGCCAGCAGAACCTCCTATGACTCCTACGAGCAGTACTTC
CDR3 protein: CASRTSYDSYEQYF

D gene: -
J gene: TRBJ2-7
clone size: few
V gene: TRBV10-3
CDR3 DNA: TGTGCCATCAGCGCCACTAGGGTCTACGAGCAGTACTTC
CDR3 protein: CAISATRVYEQYF

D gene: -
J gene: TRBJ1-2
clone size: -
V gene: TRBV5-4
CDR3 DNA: TGTGCCAGCAGCTTTGTAGGATCAGGTGGCTACACCTTC
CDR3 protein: CASSFVGSGGYTF

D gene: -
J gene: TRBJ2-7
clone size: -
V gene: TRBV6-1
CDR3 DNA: TGTGCCAGCAGTGAACGGGGTCGGGCTGGCTCCTACGAGCAGTACTTC
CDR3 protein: CASSERGRAGSYEQYF